This paragraph reports one T cell receptor beta chain. This clone appeared a single time. The target of this receptor is not known. No base quality values were provided; no much bigger clone lies one nucleotide off. These data are taken from a study of blood T cell repertoires in COVID-19 (TCRdb year 2020). In terms of the full investigation: Samples from collaborators originated in the United States, Italy and Spain and spanned both the acute and convalescent phases of COVID-19. The prospective study material was composed of cDNA or gDNA derived from T cells, B-cell-depleted T cells, or PBMCs. Deeply sampled blood TCRbeta repertoires from subjects exposed to, actively infected with, or recovered from COVID-19 were included in the dataset. The repertoires were made available in a free public database intended to serve as a resource for research on the immune response to SARS-CoV-2. The samples were drawn from the first 160 participants of the ongoing ImmuneRACE study and from some 1,300 subjects provided by 6 global collaborators. The sample metadata nearly always contained a de-identified subject ID, COVID-19 status, age in years and sex. Where HLA class I and class II types were available, the types were taken from metadata supplied by the sample provider, not from assay-based typing. Results the study describes overall, beyond this receptor: The quantity of clinical and demographic metadata differed by source and by participant and was supplied without curation.

Whole blood was collected in K2EDTA tubes by collaborating institutions according to the institutions' own protocols. For TCRbeta analysis, collaborators shipped samples in one of three forms: frozen whole blood, isolated PBMCs, or DNA extracted from either of those sample types. TCRbeta CDR3 regions were amplified from genomic DNA using the immunoSEQ Assay, a bias-controlled multiplex PCR. As for the authors' bioinformatics: Within the assay, amplification of reference gene primers was used to estimate how many nucleated cells each sample contained. To quantify the absolute abundance of each unique TCRbeta CDR3 rearrangement, sequence reads were collapsed and filtered. Productive Simpson clonality was computed per sample as the square root of Simpson's diversity index over productive rearrangements. In its TCRdb copy, this immuneACCESS table keeps in-frame sequences only and misses some clones. Where compared with another copy, unresolved V genes explain less than half of these, and the others have no known cause. The DNA was the basis for D and trimming; V, J and clone size are from that table. This sample has over 140,000 clones in its table, and around 73% of those were observed once. The ten most abundant clones make up approximately 9.4% of the sample.

The sequence came from a woman in her forties or fifties with active or convalescent COVID-19. The sequencing sample was made of peripheral blood.

CDR3 protein: CASSQDARLRTEAFF. Read as DNA, the sequence is TGCGCCAGCAGCCAAGATGCCCGACTGCGGACTGAAGCTTTCTTT. This sequence uses TRBV4-3 and TRBJ1-1; no confident D gene assignment can be made. V sheds 0 bases and J sheds 5 bases, leaving 13 bases between their ends. Its CDR3 holds 15 amino acids, cysteine through phenylalanine. Only the CDR3 DNA stays, 45 bases, in frame from base 1. The CDR1 and CDR2 encoded by the germline V gene are LGHNA and YSLEER.